This TCR beta chain is drawn from a study of blood T cell repertoires in COVID-19 (dated by TCRdb to 2018 to 2020). Regarding the research as a whole: Samples from collaborators originated in the United States, Italy and Spain and spanned both the acute and convalescent phases of COVID-19. The material from the prospective study consisted of cDNA or gDNA derived from T cells, B-cell-depleted T cells, or PBMCs. Subjects who had been exposed to COVID-19, were actively infected with it, or had recovered from it provided the deeply sampled blood TCRbeta repertoires that made up the dataset. The repertoires were released in a freely available public database intended as a resource for research on the immune response to SARS-CoV-2. The samples were drawn from the first 160 participants of the ongoing ImmuneRACE study and from 950 to 1,500 subjects provided by 6 global collaborators. Nearly every sample came with metadata listing a de-identified subject ID, COVID-19 status, age in years and sex. Where available, HLA class I and class II types were taken from metadata supplied by the sample provider and were not determined by assay-based typing.

Study-level results and caveats: The amount of clinical and demographic metadata varied by source and participant and was provided uncurated.

The immunoSEQ Assay, a bias-controlled multiplex PCR, was used to amplify TCRbeta CDR3 regions from genomic DNA. The authors' analysis ran thus. Nucleated cell counts per sample were estimated from amplification of reference gene primers within the assay. To quantify the absolute abundance of each unique TCRbeta CDR3 rearrangement, sequence reads were collapsed and filtered. For each sample, productive Simpson clonality was calculated as the square root of Simpson's diversity index over productive rearrangements. Not all clones reach the TCRdb copy of this immuneACCESS table, which keeps in-frame sequences only. Checked studies attribute under half of the gap to unresolved V genes and leave the rest unexplained. Clonal size and the V and J genes are those of that table, whereas D and trimming came from the DNA. The sample profile shows about 200,000 clones; 75% to 90% of them were found once. In total, the top ten clones hold about 5.6% of the sample.

From a lookup of the germline V gene (reference sequence), CDR1 and CDR2 are MNHEY and SMNVEV. The V end loses 5 bases and the J end loses 5 bases, and a stretch of 13 bases separates them. Including cysteine and phenylalanine, the CDR3 has 13 amino acids. Just CDR3 DNA is preserved here, 39 bases in frame from base 1. This clone was seen a few times. No cognate antigen has been identified for it. Qualities for individual bases were not recorded, and no much larger clone is one base off. One collaborating source in Seattle enrolled patients while the patients were actively infected and followed the patients over time throughout the course of disease. Each collaborating institution followed its own protocols to collect whole blood in K2EDTA tubes. For TCRbeta analysis, collaborators shipped samples in one of three forms: frozen whole blood, isolated PBMCs, or DNA extracted from either of those sample types.

The TCR originated in an older woman with COVID-19, enrolled during active disease. The chain links TRBV27 with TRBJ2-7; TRBD1 is a weak D gene call, 6 bases matching. Material for sequencing was peripheral blood. The CDR3 corresponds to CASSPRYRDEQYF. The DNA reads TGTGCCAGCAGTCCGCGCTACAGGGACGAGCAGTACTTC.